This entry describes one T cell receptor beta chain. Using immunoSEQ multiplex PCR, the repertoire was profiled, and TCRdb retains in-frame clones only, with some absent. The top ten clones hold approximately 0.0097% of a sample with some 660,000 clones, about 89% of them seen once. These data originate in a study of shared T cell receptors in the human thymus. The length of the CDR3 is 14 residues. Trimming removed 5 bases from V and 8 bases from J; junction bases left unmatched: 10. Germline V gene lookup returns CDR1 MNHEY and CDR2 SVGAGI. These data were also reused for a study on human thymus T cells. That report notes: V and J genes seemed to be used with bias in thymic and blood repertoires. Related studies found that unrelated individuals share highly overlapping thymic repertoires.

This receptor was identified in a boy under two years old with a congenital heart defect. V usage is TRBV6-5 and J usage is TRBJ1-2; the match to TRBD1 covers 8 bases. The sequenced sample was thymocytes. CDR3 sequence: CASSQLQGVRGYTF. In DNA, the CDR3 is TGTGCCAGCAGTCAGCTACAGGGGGTTCGGGGCTACACCTTC.